Listed below are T cell receptor beta chains from one sample, sequenced in a study of blood T cell repertoires in COVID-19. Clones were read by immunoSEQ multiplex PCR, and TCRdb kept only the in-frame ones, dropping some. The repertoire has under 150,000 clones, around nine tenths of them found once; the top ten carry roughly 1.9%. The specimen sequenced was peripheral blood. Receptors originate from a human donor with active COVID-19. The donor label of this sample is uncertain. Both conserved end residues are part of each CDR3. The D gene is left open where the match is weak. The size entry is marked missing in some rows and otherwise reads once, few, many or a size class.

j_gene,v_gene,d_gene,abundance,CDR3nt,CDR3aa
TRBJ2-5,TRBV4-2,-,-,TGTGCCAGCAGCAAAAGGGGACGACAGGAGATACAAGAGACCCAGTACTTC,CASSKRGRQEIQETQYF
TRBJ1-1,TRBV11-2,-,-,TGTGCCAGCAGCTTAAGGACAGTGGGGAACACTGAAGCTTTCTTT,CASSLRTVGNTEAFF
TRBJ1-3,TRBV18,-,-,TGTGCCAGCTCACCATCTACAGGGGGAAACACCATATATTTT,CASSPSTGGNTIYF
TRBJ2-7,TRBV28,-,-,TGTGCCAGCACCCTAGGCCCCCCCTACGAGCAGTACTTC,CASTLGPPYEQYF
TRBJ1-2,TRBV29-1,-,-,TGCAGCGTTGAAGGGGCAGGCCGAATTCTGGGCTACACCTTC,CSVEGAGRILGYTF
TRBJ1-1,TRBV18,-,-,TGTGCCAGCTCACCAAAAGTCGGGAATGGAATTAACCAAGCTTTCTTT,CASSPKVGNGINQAFF
TRBJ2-7,TRBV5-4,TRBD1,-,TGTGCCAGCAGCATTGACAGGGGCCGCGGTGAGCAGTACTTC,CASSIDRGRGEQYF
TRBJ1-1,TRBV6-2/TRBV6-3,-,few,TGTGCCAGCAGTTACCCCAGTACTGAAGCTTTCTTT,CASSYPSTEAFF
TRBJ2-2,TRBV7-2,TRBD1,-,TGTGCCAGCAGCTTACAGGGGGCCGTACGCACCGGGGAGCTGTTTTTT,CASSLQGAVRTGELFF
TRBJ1-1,TRBV2,-,-,TGTGCCAGCAGTGACACAATACCGTACACTGAAGCTTTCTTT,CASSDTIPYTEAFF
TRBJ2-3,TRBV3-1/TRBV3-2,TRBD2,-,TGTGCCAGCAGCCAAGCCCTCGGGGGGGGAGGCACAGATACGCAGTATTTT,CASSQALGGGGTDTQYF
TRBJ1-2,TRBV18,TRBD1,-,TGTGCCAGCTCACCGGACAGGGTGGGGTATGGCTACACCTTC,CASSPDRVGYGYTF
TRBJ1-2,TRBV9,TRBD1,-,TGTGCCAGCAGCGTAGGGGGACAGGCGGATGGCTACACCTTC,CASSVGGQADGYTF
TRBJ1-6,TRBV2,TRBD1,-,TGTGCCAGCAGAACACAGGGGTCTTCTAATTCACCCCTCCACTTT,CASRTQGSSNSPLHF
TRBJ2-7,TRBV18,-,-,TGTGCCAGCTCACCTTCCAGGGGCGACGAGCAGTACTTC,CASSPSRGDEQYF
TRBJ2-4,TRBV2,TRBD1,-,TGTGCCAGCAACCAGGGGGCTGCCAAAAACATTCAGTACTTC,CASNQGAAKNIQYF
TRBJ1-2,TRBV6-5,TRBD1,-,TGTGCCAGCAGTTACTCGAAGAGGGGGCGCACGGATGGCTACACCTTC,CASSYSKRGRTDGYTF
TRBJ2-5,TRBV7-9,-,-,TGTGCCTCAGTGCAGGGGGAGACCCAGTACTTC,CASVQGETQYF
TRBJ1-2,TRBV4-1,-,-,TGCGCCAGCAGCCAAGATCGGGGGTGGGATGGCTACACCTTC,CASSQDRGWDGYTF
TRBJ1-1,TRBV18,-,-,TGTGCCAGCTCAACTAACAGGGACACTGAAGCTTTCTTT,CASSTNRDTEAFF
TRBJ1-1,TRBV18,TRBD1,-,TGTGCCAGCTCCCGGGACAGGGGACAATATCGGGGCACTGAAGCTTTCTTT,CASSRDRGQYRGTEAFF
TRBJ1-5,TRBV12-3/TRBV12-4,-,-,TGTGCCAGCAGTTTTTCGGGGGACCAGCCCCAGCATTTT,CASSFSGDQPQHF
TRBJ2-5,TRBV7-9,TRBD2,-,TGTGCCAGCAGCCCTGGACTAGCGGGGCCAGAGACCCAGTACTTC,CASSPGLAGPETQYF
TRBJ2-7,TRBV21-1,-,-,TGTGCCAGCAGCAATAGAAGAATTCGACCGGGACTAGCGTCCATTCACGAGCAGTACTTC,CASSNRRIRPGLASIHEQYF
TRBJ2-1,TRBV5-1,-,-,TGCGCCAGCAGCTTGGCTCTTACGGCGAGGACTTACAATGAGCAGTTCTTC,CASSLALTARTYNEQFF
TRBJ2-5,TRBV3-1/TRBV3-2,-,-,TGTGCCAGCAGCCACCCGGAGACCCAGTACTTC,CASSHPETQYF
TRBJ2-5,TRBV5-8,-,-,TGTGCCAGCAGCTCCGACAGGGCTGGAGGGAACCAAGAGACCCAGTACTTC,CASSSDRAGGNQETQYF
TRBJ2-1,TRBV7-3,-,-,TGTGCCAGCAGCTTAAGGCGGTCGGGAAACAATGAGCAGTTCTTC,CASSLRRSGNNEQFF
TRBJ2-1,TRBV28,TRBD1,-,TGTGCCAGCAGTCGTCCGGGACAGAGTTCCTACAATGAGCAGTTCTTC,CASSRPGQSSYNEQFF
TRBJ2-2,TRBV7-2,TRBD1,-,TGTGCCAGCAGCCCCGGGACAGGGGCGGGGGAGCTGTTTTTT,CASSPGTGAGELFF
TRBJ2-1,TRBV3-1/TRBV3-2,-,few,TGTGCCAGCAGCCATACCACCGGGACAAAATTCTACAATGAGCAGTTCTTC,CASSHTTGTKFYNEQFF
TRBJ2-1,TRBV6-4,TRBD2,-,TGTGCCAGCAGTCGACTAGCGGGGGGGCTATGGGATGAGCAGTTCTTC,CASSRLAGGLWDEQFF
TRBJ1-5,TRBV27,-,-,TGTGCCAGCAGTTTGGTCTACAATCAGCCCCAGCATTTT,CASSLVYNQPQHF
TRBJ2-3,TRBV7-9,-,-,TGTGCCAGCAGCTCATTAACCCCGACACGTACGGGGGATACGCAGTATTTT,CASSSLTPTRTGDTQYF
TRBJ1-5,TRBV12-3/TRBV12-4,-,-,TGTGCCAGCACCAATAATCAGCCCCAGCATTTT,CASTNNQPQHF
TRBJ2-2,TRBV6-1,TRBD1,-,TGTGCCAGCAGTGCAACAGGGGGCAAGGACACCGGGGAGCTGTTTTTT,CASSATGGKDTGELFF
TRBJ2-7,TRBV15,TRBD1,-,TGTGCCACCAGCAGAGATATAACGGGGACAGGGGCCGAGCAGTACTTC,CATSRDITGTGAEQYF
TRBJ1-5,TRBV7-3,-,-,TGTGCCAGCAGCTTAACGGCGACAGTTGGTCAGCCCCAGCATTTT,CASSLTATVGQPQHF
TRBJ1-2,TRBV6-6,-,-,TGTGCCAGCGGGTTTCCTGGGGGCCGCACCTTC,CASGFPGGRTF
TRBJ2-5,TRBV4-3,-,-,TGCGCCAGCAGCCAAGATAGGGCCCAGGGGCCGCAGTGGACCCAGTACTTC,CASSQDRAQGPQWTQYF
TRBJ1-2,TRBV4-1,-,-,TGCGCCAGCAGCCAAGTTGGTGCAGGCGGGGATAACTATGGCTACACCTTC,CASSQVGAGGDNYGYTF
TRBJ1-2,TRBV2,-,-,TGTGCCAGCAGTTACAGGGAGAATGGCTACACCTTC,CASSYRENGYTF
TRBJ1-4,TRBV19,-,once,TGTGCCAGTAGTCCCATACTGTGGGAAAAACTGTTTTTT,CASSPILWEKLFF
TRBJ1-1,TRBV28,TRBD1,-,TGTGCCAGCACCCCCAGGGGGGTGGGGAACACTGAAGCTTTCTTT,CASTPRGVGNTEAFF
TRBJ2-5,TRBV28,TRBD2,-,TGTGCCAGCACACCCGGGACTAGCGGCTTGGGGACCCAGTACTTC,CASTPGTSGLGTQYF
TRBJ2-6,TRBV7-9,TRBD1,-,TGTGCCAGCAGCCGGGGACAGGGGGCGTACGGGGCCAACGTCCTGACTTTC,CASSRGQGAYGANVLTF
TRBJ2-7,TRBV29-1,-,-,TGCAGCGTTGAGGAGGCGGTAGGCCAACTCCACTACGAGCAGTACTTC,CSVEEAVGQLHYEQYF
TRBJ1-3,TRBV4-3,-,-,TGCGCCAGCAGCCAAGTACAGGCCTCCTCTGGAAACACCATATATTTT,CASSQVQASSGNTIYF
TRBJ1-6,TRBV5-4,-,-,TGTGCCAGCAGCTTGCGCGCAGGGATATCACCCCTCCACTTT,CASSLRAGISPLHF
TRBJ2-1,TRBV28,TRBD1,-,TGTGCCAGCAACCCGAGGGGGCCGGTTTACGAGCAGTTCTTC,CASNPRGPVYEQFF
TRBJ2-1,TRBV2,-,once,TGTGCCAGCAGGGGAGGCCGGGAAGGGGCCTACAATGAGCAGTTCTTC,CASRGGREGAYNEQFF
TRBJ1-6,TRBV6-5,-,-,TGTGCCAGCACCCCTGGGGGCGGCTATAATTCACCCCTCCACTTT,CASTPGGGYNSPLHF
TRBJ2-1,TRBV9,-,-,TGTGCCAGCGGGCAGTTAAACATGAATGAGCAGTTCTTC,CASGQLNMNEQFF
TRBJ2-7,TRBV27,-,-,TGTGCCAGCAGTTTCGGGACACCCTACGAGCAGTACTTC,CASSFGTPYEQYF
TRBJ2-4,TRBV6-5,-,once,TGTGCCAGCAGTTATCAGGGTTCGCTGTTCTTC,CASSYQGSLFF